This T cell receptor (beta chain) came from a study of cytomegalovirus exposure and HLA in healthy donors. Study as a whole: Among the approximately 430 donors who were genotyped, 81% fell in the genetic ancestry cluster that is associated with self-reported Caucasian donors. Study outcomes and limitations: A later analysis linked a missense DCLRE1C variant to TCR beta V- and J-gene trimming. While the bulk of TCR sequences proved rare, some public TCRs turned up in many donors. Reported findings show TCR beta sequences accurately forecast HLA-A and HLA-B alleles in most subjects.

The PCR made use of 60 Vbeta and 13 Jbeta primers. Repertoires were generated with immunoSEQ multiplex PCR, while TCRdb's copy carries only in-frame clones and drops some. The sample has some 150,000 clones, around 77% seen once. A word on this clone: Antigen specificity is unknown.

CDR1 and CDR2 (germline): GTSNPN, SVGIG (reference sequence). The CDR3 loop spans 13 amino acids. V lost 5 bases, J lost 6 bases, and 14 bases lay in between. This receptor was taken from a woman aged 50 to 60 in good health and CMV-seronegative. The specimen sequenced was PBMCs. V and J are TRBV30 and TRBJ1-3, with D hard to call. DNA of the CDR3: TGTGCCTGGCGCCCTGGGAGTGCAAACACCATATATTTT. It translates to CAWRPGSANTIYF.